This TCR beta chain is drawn from a study of blood T cell repertoires in COVID-19. Authors' methods: Amplifying reference gene primers gave estimates of nucleated cell counts. The data were produced by immunoSEQ multiplex PCR, yet TCRdb's version contains in-frame clones alone and is incomplete. V and J calls and clone size follow that table, whereas D and trimming were derived from the DNA. The repertoire consists of 250,000 or so clones, with 75% to 90% occurring once and the leading ten covering roughly 4.3%. Sequenced material: PBMCs or T cells enriched from blood (not recorded which). This clonotype was obtained from a woman younger than 45 with acute COVID-19.

CDR3 sequence (DNA): TGCGCCAGCAGCTCCAGGGAGAACACCGGGGAGCTGTTTTTT. Translating it yields CASSSRENTGELFF. The V and J genes are TRBV5-1 and TRBJ2-2; perhaps TRBD1 as D (5 bases). Germline-derived CDR1 and CDR2 are SGHRS and YFSETQ. The CDR3 is 14 residues long. The V end lost 3 bases, the J end lost 1 base, and 7 bases lay between the germline ends.